Shown below are 2 T cell receptor beta chains from a single sample sequenced in a study of cytomegalovirus exposure and HLA in healthy donors. 60 Vbeta and 13 Jbeta primers were used in PCR. The data were produced by immunoSEQ multiplex PCR, yet TCRdb's version contains in-frame clones alone and is incomplete. The table includes roughly 250,000 clones, about four fifths detected once. The sequenced material came from PBMCs. The receptors were sampled from a girl aged 2 to 9 in good health and CMV-seronegative.

The V and J genes are TRBV6-7 and TRBJ1-5; D unresolved. TRBV6-7 carries the ORF label, with uncertain function. This CDR3 has 18 residues. With 2 bases removed from V and 6 bases from J, the gap between germline ends came to 23 bases. CDR3 nucleotides: TGTGCCAGCAGTTACACCTTCGATGAGGCCCCCTTCGGTCAGCCCCAGCATTTT. Its translation: CASSYTFDEAPFGQPQHF.

The rearrangement links TRBV5-4 to TRBJ1-4; weak D call: TRBD1 (6 bases). CDR3 length: 17 residues. The germline V and J ends were trimmed by 1 base and 8 bases, with 21 bases remaining between them. Per the germline V gene, CDR1 is SGHNT and CDR2 is YYREEE (reference sequence). CDR3 region: CASSLIGGGRVLEKLFF. The CDR3 DNA reads TGTGCCAGCAGCTTGATAGGGGGTGGACGCGTGTTGGAAAAACTGTTTTTT.